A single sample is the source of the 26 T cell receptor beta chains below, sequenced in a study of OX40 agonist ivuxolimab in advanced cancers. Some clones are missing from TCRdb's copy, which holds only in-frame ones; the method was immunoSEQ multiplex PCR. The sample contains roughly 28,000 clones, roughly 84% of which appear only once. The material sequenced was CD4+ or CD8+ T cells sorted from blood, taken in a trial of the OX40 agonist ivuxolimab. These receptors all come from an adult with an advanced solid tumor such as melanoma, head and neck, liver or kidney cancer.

In DNA, the CDR3 is TGTGCCAGTAGTATGCTAACAGTAAATGAAAAACTGTTTTTT. Its protein is CASSMLTVNEKLFF. The chain is built from TRBV19 and TRBJ1-4; no definite D call. The V gene lost 3 bases and the J gene lost 5 bases, with 10 bases spanning the gap. This CDR3 comprises 14 residues. From germline, CDR1 is LNHDA and CDR2 SQIVND (reference sequence).

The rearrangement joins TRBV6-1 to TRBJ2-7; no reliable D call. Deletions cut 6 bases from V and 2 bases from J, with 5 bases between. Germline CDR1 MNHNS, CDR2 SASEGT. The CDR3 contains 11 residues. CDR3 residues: CASSATYEQYF. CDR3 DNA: TGTGCCAGCAGCGCGACCTACGAGCAGTACTTC.

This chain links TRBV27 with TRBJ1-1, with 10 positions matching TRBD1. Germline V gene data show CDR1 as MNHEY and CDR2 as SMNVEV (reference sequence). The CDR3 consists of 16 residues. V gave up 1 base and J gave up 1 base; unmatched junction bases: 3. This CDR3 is CASSLWGQGPNTEAFF. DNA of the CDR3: TGTGCCAGCAGTTTATGGGGACAGGGGCCGAACACTGAAGCTTTCTTT.

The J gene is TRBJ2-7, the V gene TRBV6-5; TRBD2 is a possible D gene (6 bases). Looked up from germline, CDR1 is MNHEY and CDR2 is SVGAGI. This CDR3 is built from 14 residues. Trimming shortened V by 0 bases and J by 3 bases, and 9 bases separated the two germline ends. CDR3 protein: CASSYSPSVYEQYF. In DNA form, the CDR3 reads TGTGCCAGCAGTTACTCGCCTAGCGTCTACGAGCAGTACTTC.

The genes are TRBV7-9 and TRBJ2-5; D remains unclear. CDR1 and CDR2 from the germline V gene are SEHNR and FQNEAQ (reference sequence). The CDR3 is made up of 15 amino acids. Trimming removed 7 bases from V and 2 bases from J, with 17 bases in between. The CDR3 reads CASTLYLGQQETQYF. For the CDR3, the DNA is TGTGCCAGCACCCTGTACCTTGGGCAGCAAGAGACCCAGTACTTC.

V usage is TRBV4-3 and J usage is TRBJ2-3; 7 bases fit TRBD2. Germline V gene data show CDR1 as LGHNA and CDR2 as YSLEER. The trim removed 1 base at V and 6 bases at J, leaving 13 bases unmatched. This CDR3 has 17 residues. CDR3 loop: CASSQGYRDYTVDTQYF. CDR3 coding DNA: TGCGCCAGCAGCCAAGGTTACCGGGACTATACGGTCGATACGCAGTATTTT.

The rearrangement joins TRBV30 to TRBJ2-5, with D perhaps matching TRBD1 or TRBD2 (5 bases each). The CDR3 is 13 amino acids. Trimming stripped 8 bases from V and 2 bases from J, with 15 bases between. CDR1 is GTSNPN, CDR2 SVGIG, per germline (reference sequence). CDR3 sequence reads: CAGTRDGQETQYF. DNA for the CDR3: TGTGCCGGAACCCGGGACGGACAAGAGACCCAGTACTTC.

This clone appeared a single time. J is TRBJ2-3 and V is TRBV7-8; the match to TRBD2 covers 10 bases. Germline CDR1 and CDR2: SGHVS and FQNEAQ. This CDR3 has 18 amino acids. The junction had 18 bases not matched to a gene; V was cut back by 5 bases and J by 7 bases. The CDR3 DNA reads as TGTGCCAGCAGCCCACTGTTGAAGCGGGAGGGGAATTGGAATACGCAGTATTTT. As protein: CASSPLLKREGNWNTQYF.

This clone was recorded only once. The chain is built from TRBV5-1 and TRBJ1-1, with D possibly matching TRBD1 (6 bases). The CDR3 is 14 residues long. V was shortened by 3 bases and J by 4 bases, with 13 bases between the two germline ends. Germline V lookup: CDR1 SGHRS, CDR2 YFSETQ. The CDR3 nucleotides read TGCGCCAGCAGCTGGGGACACCCCGGCACTGAAGCTTTCTTT. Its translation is CASSWGHPGTEAFF.

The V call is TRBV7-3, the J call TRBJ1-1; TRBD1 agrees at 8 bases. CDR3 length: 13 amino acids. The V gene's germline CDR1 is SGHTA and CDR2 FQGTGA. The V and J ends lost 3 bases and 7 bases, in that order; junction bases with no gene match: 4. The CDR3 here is CASSFGQGDEAFF. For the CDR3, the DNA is TGTGCCAGCAGCTTTGGACAGGGCGATGAAGCTTTCTTT.

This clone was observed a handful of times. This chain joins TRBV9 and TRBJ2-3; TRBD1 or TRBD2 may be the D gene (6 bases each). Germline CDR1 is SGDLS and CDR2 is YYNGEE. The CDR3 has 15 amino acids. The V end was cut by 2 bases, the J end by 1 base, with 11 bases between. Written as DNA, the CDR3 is TGTGCCAGCAGCGTGTGGGGGGCTCGCACAGATACGCAGTATTTT. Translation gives CASSVWGARTDTQYF.

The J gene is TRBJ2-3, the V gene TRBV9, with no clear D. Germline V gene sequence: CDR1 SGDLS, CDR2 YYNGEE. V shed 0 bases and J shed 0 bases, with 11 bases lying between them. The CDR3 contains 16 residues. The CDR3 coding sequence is TGTGCCAGCAGCGTAGCGGTCGGATCTAGCACAGATACGCAGTATTTT. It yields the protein CASSVAVGSSTDTQYF.

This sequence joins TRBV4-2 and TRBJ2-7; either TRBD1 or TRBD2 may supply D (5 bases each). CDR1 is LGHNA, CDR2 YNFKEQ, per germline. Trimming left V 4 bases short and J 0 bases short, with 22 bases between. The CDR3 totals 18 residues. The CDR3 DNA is TGTGCCAGCAGCCCGAGCGGTGCAGGACAACGGAACTCCTACGAGCAGTACTTC. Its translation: CASSPSGAGQRNSYEQYF.

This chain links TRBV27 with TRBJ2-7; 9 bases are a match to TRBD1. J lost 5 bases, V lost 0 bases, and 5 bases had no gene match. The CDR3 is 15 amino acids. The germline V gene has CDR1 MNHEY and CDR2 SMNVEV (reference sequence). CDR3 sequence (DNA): TGTGCCAGCAGTTTATCTGGACAGGGGTTCGACGAGCAGTACTTC. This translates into CASSLSGQGFDEQYF.

In DNA form, the CDR3 reads TGTGCCAGCAGCGTAGAAACGGGCGGAGGAACTGAAGCTTTCTTT. Translation: CASSVETGGGTEAFF. V usage is TRBV9 and J usage is TRBJ1-1; D remains ambiguous. The CDR3 contains 15 residues. Germline CDR1 and CDR2: SGDLS and YYNGEE. The germline V and J ends were trimmed by 0 bases and 5 bases, with 14 bases remaining between them.

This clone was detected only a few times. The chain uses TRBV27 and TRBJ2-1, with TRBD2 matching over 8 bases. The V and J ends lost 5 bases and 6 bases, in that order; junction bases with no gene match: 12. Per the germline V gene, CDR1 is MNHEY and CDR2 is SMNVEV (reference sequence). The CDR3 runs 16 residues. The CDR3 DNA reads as TGTGCCAGCAGTCCGCTGCTCGGACTAGCCCTCAATGAGCAGTTCTTC. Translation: CASSPLLGLALNEQFF.

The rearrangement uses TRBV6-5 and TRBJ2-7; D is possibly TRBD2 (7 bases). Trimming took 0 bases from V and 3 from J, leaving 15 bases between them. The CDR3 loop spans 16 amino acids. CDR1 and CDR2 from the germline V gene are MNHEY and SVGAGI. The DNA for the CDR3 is TGTGCCAGCAGTTACTCAAGGGGGGGCAGGAGCTACGAGCAGTACTTC. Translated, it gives CASSYSRGGRSYEQYF.

CDR3 in DNA: TGCGCCAGCAGCCAAGATCGGGGCAGGGGGTACGAGCAGTACTTC. This sequence encodes CASSQDRGRGYEQYF. The V gene is TRBV4-1, the J gene TRBJ2-7; 7 bases agree with TRBD1. With V trimmed by 0 bases and J by 4 bases, 6 bases remained unmatched. Germline V gives CDR1 MGHRA, CDR2 YSYEKL. CDR3 length: 15 amino acids.

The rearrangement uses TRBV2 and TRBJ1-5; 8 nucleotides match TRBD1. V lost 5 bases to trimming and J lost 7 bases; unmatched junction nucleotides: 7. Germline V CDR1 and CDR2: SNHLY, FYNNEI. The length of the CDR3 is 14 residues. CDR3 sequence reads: CASSWTGQGQPQHF. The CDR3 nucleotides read TGTGCCAGCAGTTGGACAGGGCAGGGCCAGCCCCAGCATTTT. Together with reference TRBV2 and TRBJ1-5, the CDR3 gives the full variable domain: EPEVTQTPSHQVTQMGQEVILRCVPISNHLYFYWYRQILGQKVEFLVSFYNNEISEKSEIFDDQFSVERPDGSNFTLKIRSTKLEDSAMYFCASSWTGQGQPQHFGDGTRLSIL.

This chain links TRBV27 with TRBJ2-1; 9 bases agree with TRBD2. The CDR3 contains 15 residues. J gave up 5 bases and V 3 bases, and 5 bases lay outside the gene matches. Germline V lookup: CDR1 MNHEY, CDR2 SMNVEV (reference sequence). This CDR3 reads CASSFQAGGHNEQFF. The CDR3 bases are TGTGCCAGCAGTTTTCAAGCGGGAGGACACAATGAGCAGTTCTTC.

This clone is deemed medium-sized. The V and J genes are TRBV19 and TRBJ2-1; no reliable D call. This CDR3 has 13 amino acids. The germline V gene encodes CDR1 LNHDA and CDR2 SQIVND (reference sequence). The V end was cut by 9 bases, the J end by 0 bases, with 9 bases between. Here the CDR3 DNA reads TGTGCCAGCGAGCCCAGCTCCTACAATGAGCAGTTCTTC. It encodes CASEPSSYNEQFF.

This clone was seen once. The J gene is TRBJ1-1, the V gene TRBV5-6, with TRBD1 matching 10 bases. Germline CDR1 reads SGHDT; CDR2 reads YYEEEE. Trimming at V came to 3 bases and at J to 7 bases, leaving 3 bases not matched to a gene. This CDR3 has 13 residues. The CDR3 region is CASSWDRGDEAFF. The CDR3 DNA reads TGTGCCAGCAGCTGGGACAGGGGTGATGAAGCTTTCTTT.

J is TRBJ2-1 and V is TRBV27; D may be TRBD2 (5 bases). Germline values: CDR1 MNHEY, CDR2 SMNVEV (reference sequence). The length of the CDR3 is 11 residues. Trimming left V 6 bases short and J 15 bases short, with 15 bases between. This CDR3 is CASRYASRAFF. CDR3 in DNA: TGTGCCAGCAGATATGCTAGCCGGGCGTTCTTC.

CDR3 sequence reads: CASSLTGQNTEAFF. The CDR3 DNA is TGTGCCAGCAGCCTCACAGGCCAGAACACTGAAGCTTTCTTT. The chain uses TRBV7-3 and TRBJ1-1; a possible D gene is TRBD1 (5 bases). There are 14 residues in the CDR3. The germline V and J ends were trimmed by 5 bases and 1 base, with 11 bases remaining between them. The germline V gene has CDR1 SGHTA and CDR2 FQGTGA.

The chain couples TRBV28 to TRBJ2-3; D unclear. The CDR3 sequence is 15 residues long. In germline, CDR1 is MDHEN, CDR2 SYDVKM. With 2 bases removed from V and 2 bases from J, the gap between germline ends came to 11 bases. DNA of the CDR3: TGTGCCAGCAGTTTAACGAGCTTATACACAGATACGCAGTATTTT. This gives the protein CASSLTSLYTDTQYF.

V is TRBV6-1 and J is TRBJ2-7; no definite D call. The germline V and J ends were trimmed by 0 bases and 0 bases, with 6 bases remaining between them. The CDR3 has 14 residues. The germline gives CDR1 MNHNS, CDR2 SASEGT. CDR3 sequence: CASSEARASYEQYF. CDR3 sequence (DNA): TGTGCCAGCAGTGAAGCGCGCGCCTCCTACGAGCAGTACTTC.